The 26 T cell receptor beta chains below were found in one sample sequenced in a study of T cells in Graves' hyperthyroidism and ophthalmopathy. Using RNA transcripts as the source, TCR beta CDR3 regions were amplified. The study used the HTBI primer set for a first-round RT-PCR of the TCR CDR3. MiXCR was run by TCRdb on the multiplex PCR reads, yielding one entry per CDR3 protein. Altogether around 300,000 distinct CDR3 sequences are present, roughly 15% being singletons, with the ten largest covering 30% to 40%. Sequenced input: blood. Receptors were obtained from a woman in her forties with Graves' ophthalmopathy.

The chain carries TRBV5-1 and TRBJ1-2, with D tentatively TRBD1 (6 bases). Germline V gives CDR1 SGHRS, CDR2 YFSETQ. Trimming removed 0 bases at V and 4 bases at J, with 10 bases between. This CDR3 contains 14 residues. The CDR3: CASSLAQGTYGYTF. The CDR3 DNA is TGCGCCAGCAGCTTGGCCCAGGGGACCTATGGCTACACCTTC. Full variable domain (missing parts from reference TRBV5-1 and TRBJ1-2): KAGVTQTPRYLIKTRGQQVTLSCSPISGHRSVSWYQQTPGQGLQFLFEYFSETQRNKGNFPGRFSGRQFSNSRSEMNVSTLELGDSALYLCASSLAQGTYGYTFGSGTRLTVV.

This clonotype occurred many times. V usage is TRBV24-1 and J usage is TRBJ1-1; no clear D gene. CDR3 length: 14 amino acids. CDR1 and CDR2 (germline): KGHDR, SFDVKD. Trimming took 3 bases from V and 1 from J, leaving 8 bases between them. CDR3 bases: TGTGCCACCAGTGATGGTGAACCGAACACTGAAGCTTTCTTT. Translation: CATSDGEPNTEAFF.

The chain links TRBV27 to TRBJ1-2, with D possibly TRBD1 on 6 matching bases. The CDR3 covers 14 residues. Looked up from germline, CDR1 is MNHEY and CDR2 is SMNVEV (reference sequence). V lost 0 bases, J lost 8 bases, and 13 bases lay in between. The CDR3 is CASSLSITGGGYTF. CDR3 DNA sequence: TGTGCCAGCAGTTTATCGATAACCGGGGGCGGCTACACCTTC.

CDR3 loop: CATSDPGTGGGYTF. The DNA of the CDR3 is TGTGCCACCAGTGACCCCGGGACAGGGGGAGGCTACACCTTC. J is TRBJ1-2 and V is TRBV24-1, with 11 bases identical to TRBD1. This CDR3 spans 14 amino acids. Germline CDR1 and CDR2: KGHDR and SFDVKD. Trimming took 4 bases from V and 8 from J; bases not matched to a gene: 5.

Ten or more counts support this clonotype. The rearrangement joins TRBV11-2 to TRBJ1-4, with D possibly TRBD1 on 6 matching bases. Trimming took 5 bases from V and 4 from J, leaving 14 bases between them. Germline-derived CDR1 and CDR2 are SGHAT and FQNNGV. The CDR3 length is 15 residues. The DNA of the CDR3 is TGTGCCAGCAGCCCTAGAGGGGGGAATAATGAAAAACTGTTTTTT. Protein sequence: CASSPRGGNNEKLFF.

The rearrangement links TRBV6-1 to TRBJ1-5; D is ambiguous. CDR3 length: 16 residues. CDR1 is MNHNS and CDR2 is SASEGT in the germline V gene. Trimming took off 1 base at V and 1 base at J, with 11 bases between the two ends. The chain's CDR3 is CASSEVEVSSNQPQHF. The CDR3 DNA reads as TGTGCCAGCAGTGAAGTTGAGGTTTCGAGCAATCAGCCCCAGCATTTT.

At least ten counts were recorded for this clonotype. V gene TRBV28 combines with J gene TRBJ2-2; D unclear. Trimming removed 3 bases at V and 2 bases at J, with 10 bases between. The germline gives CDR1 MDHEN, CDR2 SYDVKM. The CDR3 runs to 15 residues. As DNA, the CDR3 is TGTGCCAGCAGTTTGTCTGGCCACAACACCGGGGAGCTGTTTTTT. Translated: CASSLSGHNTGELFF.

The chain carries TRBV7-9 and TRBJ2-7, with TRBD2 as a possible D gene (6 bases). Trimming shortened V by 3 bases and J by 3 bases, and 9 bases separated the two germline ends. CDR3 length: 13 amino acids. The germline V gene has CDR1 SEHNR and CDR2 FQNEAQ (reference sequence). The CDR3: CASSLGDFYEQYF. The CDR3 bases are TGTGCCAGCAGCTTGGGGGACTTCTACGAGCAGTACTTC.

The V call is TRBV5-5, the J call TRBJ1-1; D call uncertain. Trimming took off 4 bases at V and 5 bases at J, with 12 bases between the two ends. Germline CDR1 and CDR2: SGHKS and YYEKEE (reference sequence). CDR3 length equals 13 residues. The CDR3 loop is CASSPSLSTEAFF. The CDR3 coding sequence is TGTGCCAGCAGCCCCAGTCTTTCTACTGAAGCTTTCTTT.

This clonotype has at least ten counts. The chain couples TRBV15 to TRBJ1-5; D perhaps matches TRBD1 (6 bases). Germline values: CDR1 LNHNV, CDR2 YYDKDF (reference sequence). The ends were cut back, 0 bases at V and 7 bases at J, with 13 bases in the middle. The CDR3 consists of 15 residues. In DNA, the CDR3 is TGTGCCACCAGCAGAGACGGGACATTCAACCAGCCCCAGCATTTT. Its protein product is CATSRDGTFNQPQHF.

At least ten counts were recorded for this clonotype. The genes are TRBV28 and TRBJ1-1; D is unresolved. Germline CDR1 and CDR2: MDHEN and SYDVKM. V lost 2 bases and J 4 bases, leaving 14 bases between the germline ends. There are 15 residues in the CDR3. The CDR3 DNA reads as TGTGCCAGCAGTTTACCCCGAGGCGGCGTCACTGAAGCTTTCTTT. As protein: CASSLPRGGVTEAFF.

Details on this clonotype: A much larger clonotype is one base distant, so this may be a read error. The chain carries TRBV11-2 and TRBJ2-7; D uncertain. Germline CDR1 is SGHAT and CDR2 is FQNNGV. This CDR3 has 13 residues. The CDR3 DNA reads as TGTGCCAGCAGTTTGTCCAGCTCGCTCGAGCAGCACTTC. It translates to CASSLSSSLEQHF.

The chain links TRBV20-1 to TRBJ1-2; the match to TRBD1 covers 7 bases. V lost 4 bases to trimming and J lost 0 bases; unmatched junction nucleotides: 5. The CDR3 has 14 residues. Germline values: CDR1 DFQATT, CDR2 SNEGSKA (reference sequence). The CDR3 coding sequence is TGCAGTGCTAACCGGGACAGATCTAACTATGGCTACACCTTC. Amino acids: CSANRDRSNYGYTF.

This clonotype appeared many times. The chain is built from TRBV12-3 or TRBV12-4 and TRBJ2-1; TRBD1 matches 10 bases. This CDR3 contains 16 residues. V was pared by 6 bases and J by 2 bases, with 7 bases of the junction left unmatched. The CDR3 DNA is TGTGCCAGCAGCCCCGGACAGGGGGTTACCTACAATGAGCAGTTCTTC. Translation: CASSPGQGVTYNEQFF.

This clonotype was counted a few times. DNA for the CDR3: TGTGCCAGCAGTTCTGGGACAGGGGTCGGCAATGAGCAGTTCTTC. Residues: CASSSGTGVGNEQFF. The chain employs TRBV28 and TRBJ2-1, with TRBD1 matching 10 bases. The V gene end was trimmed by 4 bases and the J gene end by 6 bases; junction bases not matched to a gene: 6. In germline, CDR1 is MDHEN, CDR2 SYDVKM. There are 15 residues in the CDR3.

The chain links TRBV6-1 to TRBJ2-3; 7 nucleotides align to TRBD2. The CDR3 is made up of 15 amino acids. The trim removed 1 base at V and 2 bases at J, leaving 3 bases unmatched. CDR1 and CDR2 (germline): MNHNS, SASEGT. The CDR3 coding sequence is TGTGCCAGCAGTGAAGTCCGGGACTACACAGATACGCAGTATTTT. Protein sequence: CASSEVRDYTDTQYF.

This clonotype was seen at least ten times. V usage is TRBV13 and J usage is TRBJ2-7; D uncertain. Germline lookup yields CDR1 PRHDT and CDR2 FYEKMQ (reference sequence). The CDR3 has 14 amino acids. Trimming took off 4 bases at V and 2 bases at J, with 12 bases between the two ends. In DNA, the CDR3 is TGTGCCAGCAGCTCACGGACCGAACCCTACGAGCAGTACTTC. Protein sequence: CASSSRTEPYEQYF.

This chain connects TRBV20-1 to TRBJ2-5; D unclear. Per germline, CDR1 DFQATT and CDR2 SNEGSKA (reference sequence). V lost 3 bases and J lost 6, with 14 bases in between. The CDR3 sequence is 13 residues long. CDR3 sequence: CSASHPTKKTQYF. CDR3 in DNA: TGCAGTGCTAGTCACCCTACCAAAAAGACCCAGTACTTC.

This clonotype appeared a few times. This chain links TRBV29-1 with TRBJ2-4; possibly TRBD1 or TRBD2 for D (5 bases each). V dropped 6 bases and J dropped 0 bases, with 12 bases sitting between them. The CDR3 loop spans 14 amino acids. Per germline, CDR1 SQVTM and CDR2 ANQGSEA. The CDR3 sequence is CSVETGTAKNIQYF. In nucleotides, the CDR3 is TGCAGCGTGGAAACCGGGACAGCCAAAAACATTCAGTACTTC.

This clonotype has just a few counts. Mismatch with germline at one junction end may stem from a read error. CDR3 residues: CASSLGVSSNEQYF. As DNA, the CDR3 is TGTGCCAGCAGTTTAGGCGTGAGCTCCAACGAGCAGTACTTC. The chain uses TRBV12-3 or TRBV12-4 and TRBJ2-7; D call uncertain. This CDR3 spans 14 amino acids.

A note on this clonotype: A much larger clone differs from this one at a single base, so this may be a read error. V is TRBV10-1 and J is TRBJ1-6; D is possibly TRBD1 (6 bases). CDR1 and CDR2 from the germline V gene are WNHNN and SYGVQD (reference sequence). The CDR3 has 14 amino acids. The V end was cut by 10 bases, the J end by 11 bases, with 21 bases between. The CDR3 DNA follows: TGCGCCACGCTATTGGACAGTCCCGGGACACCCCTCCACTTT. This encodes CATLLDSPGTPLHF.

In this sample, this clonotype turned up many times. This chain joins TRBV19 and TRBJ1-5, with 8 bases that match TRBD1. Germline CDR1 reads LNHDA; CDR2 reads SQIVND (reference sequence). The ends lost 4 bases at V and 7 bases at J; junction bases unmatched: 21. The CDR3 has 19 residues. CDR3: CASSTPTLGTGREDQPQHF. The CDR3 region has the DNA TGTGCCAGTAGTACCCCGACCTTGGGGACAGGCAGGGAAGACCAGCCCCAGCATTTT. Combining the CDR3 with reference TRBV19 and TRBJ1-5 gives the whole variable domain DGGITQSPKYLFRKEGQNVTLSCEQNLNHDAMYWYRQDPGQGLRLIYYSQIVNDFQKGDIAEGYSVSREKKESFPLTVTSAQKNPTAFYLCASSTPTLGTGREDQPQHFGDGTRLSIL.

This clonotype was recorded at least ten times. This rearrangement joins TRBV11-2 to TRBJ2-2, with D tentatively TRBD1 (5 bases). Trimming stripped 4 bases from V and 5 bases from J, with 11 bases between. This CDR3 contains 14 residues. Germline CDR1 is SGHAT and CDR2 is FQNNGV. The CDR3 DNA follows: TGTGCCAGCAGCTCATCAGGGAATACCGGGGAGCTGTTTTTT. Protein product: CASSSSGNTGELFF.

This clonotype was detected many times. The chain is built from TRBV12-3 or TRBV12-4 and TRBJ2-1; the match to TRBD2 covers 8 bases. The CDR3 covers 16 residues. Trimming took 5 bases from V and 5 from J; bases not matched to a gene: 11. CDR3 sequence (DNA): TGTGCCAGCAGTAAACACCGGGGGGGCGGTGACAATGAGCAGTTCTTC. It encodes CASSKHRGGGDNEQFF.

The chain uses TRBV20-1 and TRBJ2-1; tentatively, D is TRBD1 or TRBD2 (5 bases each). The CDR3 totals 13 residues. Trimming removed 6 bases from V and 8 bases from J, with 17 bases in between. Germline CDR1 reads DFQATT; CDR2 reads SNEGSKA (reference sequence). As DNA, the CDR3 is TGCAGTGCCCTGGGACCGGCCGTGGATGAGCAGTTCTTC. The encoded protein is CSALGPAVDEQFF.

This chain uses TRBV6-1 with TRBJ2-1, with TRBD1 as a possible D gene (6 bases). V was trimmed by 7 bases and J by 0 bases, leaving 10 bases between them. CDR1 and CDR2 from the germline V gene are MNHNS and SASEGT. The CDR3 is made up of 14 amino acids. CDR3 amino acids: CASTQGYSYNEQFF. For the CDR3, the DNA is TGTGCCAGCACACAGGGTTACTCCTACAATGAGCAGTTCTTC.